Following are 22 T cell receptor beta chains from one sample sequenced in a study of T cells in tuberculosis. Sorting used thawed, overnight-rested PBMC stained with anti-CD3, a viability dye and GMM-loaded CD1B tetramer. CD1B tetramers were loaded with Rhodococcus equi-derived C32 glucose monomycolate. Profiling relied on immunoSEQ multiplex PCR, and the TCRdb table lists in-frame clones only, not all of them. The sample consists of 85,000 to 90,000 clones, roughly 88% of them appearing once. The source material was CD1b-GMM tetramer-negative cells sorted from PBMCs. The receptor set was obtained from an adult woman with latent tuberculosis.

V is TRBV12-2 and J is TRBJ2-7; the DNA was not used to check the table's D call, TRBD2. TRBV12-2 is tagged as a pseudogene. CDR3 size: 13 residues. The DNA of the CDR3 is TGTGCAAGTCGCTTAGCCAAGCCCTACGAGCAGTACTTC. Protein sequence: CASRLAKPYEQYF.

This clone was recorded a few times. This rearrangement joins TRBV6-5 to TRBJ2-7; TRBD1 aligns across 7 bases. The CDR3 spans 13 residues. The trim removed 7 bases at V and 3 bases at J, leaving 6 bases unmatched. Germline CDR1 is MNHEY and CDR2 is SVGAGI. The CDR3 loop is CASTTTGRYEQYV. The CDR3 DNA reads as TGTGCCAGCACAACGACAGGGCGCTACGAGCAGTACGTC.

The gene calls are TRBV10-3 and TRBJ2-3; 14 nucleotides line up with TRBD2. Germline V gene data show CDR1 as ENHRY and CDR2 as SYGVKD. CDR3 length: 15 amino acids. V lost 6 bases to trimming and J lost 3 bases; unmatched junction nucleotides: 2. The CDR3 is CAIRGLAGETDTQYF. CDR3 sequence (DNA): TGTGCCATCAGGGGACTAGCGGGGGAAACAGATACGCAGTATTTT.

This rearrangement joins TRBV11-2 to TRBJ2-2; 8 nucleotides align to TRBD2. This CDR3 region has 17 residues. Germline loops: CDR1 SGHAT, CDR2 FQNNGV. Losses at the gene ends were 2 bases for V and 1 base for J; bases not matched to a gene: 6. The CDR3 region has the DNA TGTGCCAGCAGCTTAAATAGCGGGGCTTTGAACACCGGGGAGCTGTTTTTT. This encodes CASSLNSGALNTGELFF.

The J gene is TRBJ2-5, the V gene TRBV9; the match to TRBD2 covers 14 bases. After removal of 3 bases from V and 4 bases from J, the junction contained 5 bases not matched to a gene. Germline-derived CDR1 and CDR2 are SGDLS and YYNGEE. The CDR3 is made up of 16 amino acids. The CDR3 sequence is CASSETSGGAGETQYF. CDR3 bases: TGTGCCAGCAGCGAGACTAGCGGGGGGGCCGGAGAGACCCAGTACTTC.

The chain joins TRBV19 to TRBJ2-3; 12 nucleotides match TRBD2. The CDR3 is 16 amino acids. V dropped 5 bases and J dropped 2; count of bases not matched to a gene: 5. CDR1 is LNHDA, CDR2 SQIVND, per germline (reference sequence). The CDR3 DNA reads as TGTGCCAGTAGTGTCCTAGCGGGGGGGCTCACAGATACGCAGTATTTT. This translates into CASSVLAGGLTDTQYF.

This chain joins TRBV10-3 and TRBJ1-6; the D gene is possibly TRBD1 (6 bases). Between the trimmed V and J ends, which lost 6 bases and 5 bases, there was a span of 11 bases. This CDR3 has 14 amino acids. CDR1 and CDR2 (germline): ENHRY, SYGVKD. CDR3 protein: CAIRGAFDNSPLHF. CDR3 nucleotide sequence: TGTGCCATCAGGGGGGCTTTCGATAATTCACCCCTCCACTTT.

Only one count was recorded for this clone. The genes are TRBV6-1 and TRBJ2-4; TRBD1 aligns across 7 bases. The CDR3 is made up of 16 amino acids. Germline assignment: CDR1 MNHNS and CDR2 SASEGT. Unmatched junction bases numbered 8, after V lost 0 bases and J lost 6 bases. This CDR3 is CASSEATGTLINIQYF. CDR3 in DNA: TGTGCCAGCAGTGAAGCGACAGGGACCCTAATAAACATTCAGTACTTC.

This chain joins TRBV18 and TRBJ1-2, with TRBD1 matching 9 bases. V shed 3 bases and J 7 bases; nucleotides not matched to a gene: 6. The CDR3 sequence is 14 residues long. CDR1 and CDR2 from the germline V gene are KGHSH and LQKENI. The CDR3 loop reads CASSPLDRGSGYTF. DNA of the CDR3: TGTGCCAGCTCACCCTTGGACAGGGGATCTGGCTACACCTTC.

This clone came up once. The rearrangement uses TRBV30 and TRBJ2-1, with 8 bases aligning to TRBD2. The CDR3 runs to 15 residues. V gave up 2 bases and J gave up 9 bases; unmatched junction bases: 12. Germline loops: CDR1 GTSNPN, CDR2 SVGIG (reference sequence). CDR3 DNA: TGTGCCTGGAGTCCCAACGGGGGGGGGCGTAGTGAGCAGTTCTTC. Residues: CAWSPNGGGRSEQFF.

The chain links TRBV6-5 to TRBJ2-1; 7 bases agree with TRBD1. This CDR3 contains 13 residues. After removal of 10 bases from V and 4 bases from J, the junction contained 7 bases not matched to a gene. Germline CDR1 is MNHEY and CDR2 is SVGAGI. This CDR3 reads CAISTGLYNEQFF. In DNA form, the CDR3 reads TGTGCCATCTCGACAGGGCTGTACAATGAGCAGTTCTTC.

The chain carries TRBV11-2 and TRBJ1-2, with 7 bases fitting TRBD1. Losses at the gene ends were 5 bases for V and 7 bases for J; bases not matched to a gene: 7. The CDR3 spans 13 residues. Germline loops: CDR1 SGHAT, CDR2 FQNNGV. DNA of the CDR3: TGTGCCAGCAGCAGGGAGACAGGGAGTGGCTACACCTTC. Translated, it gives CASSRETGSGYTF.

CDR3 bases: TGTGCCAGCAGCCATCTACCTGGAGGCACTAGGTCCTATGGCTACACCTTC. The encoded protein is CASSHLPGGTRSYGYTF. The chain links TRBV14 to TRBJ1-2, with D unclear. CDR1 is SGHDN and CDR2 is FVKESK in the germline V gene. V was clipped by 3 bases and J by 4 bases, with 21 bases between them. The CDR3 sequence is 17 residues long.

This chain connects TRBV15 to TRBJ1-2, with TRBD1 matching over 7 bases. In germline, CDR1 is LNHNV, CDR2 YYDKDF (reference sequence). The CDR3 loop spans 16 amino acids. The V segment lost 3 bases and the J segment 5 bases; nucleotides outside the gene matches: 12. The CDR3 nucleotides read TGTGCCACCAGCAGTGACAGGGATCTGCTTGGTTATGGCTACACCTTC. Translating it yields CATSSDRDLLGYGYTF.

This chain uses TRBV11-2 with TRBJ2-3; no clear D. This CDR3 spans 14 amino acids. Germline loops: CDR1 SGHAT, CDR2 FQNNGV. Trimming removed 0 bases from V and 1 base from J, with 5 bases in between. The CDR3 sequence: CASSLDPGTDTQYF. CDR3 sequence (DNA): TGTGCCAGCAGCTTAGACCCAGGCACAGATACGCAGTATTTT. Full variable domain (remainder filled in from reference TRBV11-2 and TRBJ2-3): EAGVAQSPRYKIIEKRQSVAFWCNPISGHATLYWYQQILGQGPKLLIQFQNNGVVDDSQLPKDRFSAERLKGVDSTLKIQPAKLEDSAVYLCASSLDPGTDTQYFGPGTRLTVL.

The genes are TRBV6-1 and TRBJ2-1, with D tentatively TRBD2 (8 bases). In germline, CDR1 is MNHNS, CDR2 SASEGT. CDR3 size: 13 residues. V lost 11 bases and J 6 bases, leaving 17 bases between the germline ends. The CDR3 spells CAQGERGINEQFF. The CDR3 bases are TGTGCCCAGGGGGAGCGGGGGATCAATGAGCAGTTCTTC.

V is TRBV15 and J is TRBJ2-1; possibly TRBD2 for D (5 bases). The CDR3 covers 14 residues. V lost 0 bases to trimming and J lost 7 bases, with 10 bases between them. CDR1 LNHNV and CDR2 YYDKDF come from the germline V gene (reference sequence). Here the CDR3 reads CATSRDFRGNEQFF. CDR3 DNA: TGTGCCACCAGCAGAGATTTTAGAGGGAATGAGCAGTTCTTC.

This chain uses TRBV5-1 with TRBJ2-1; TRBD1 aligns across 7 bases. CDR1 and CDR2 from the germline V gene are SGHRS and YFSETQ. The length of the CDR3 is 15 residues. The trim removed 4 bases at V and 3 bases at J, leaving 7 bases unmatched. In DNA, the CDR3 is TGCGCCAGCAGCAGGGGGACAGTTCTCTACAATGAGCAGTTCTTC. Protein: CASSRGTVLYNEQFF.

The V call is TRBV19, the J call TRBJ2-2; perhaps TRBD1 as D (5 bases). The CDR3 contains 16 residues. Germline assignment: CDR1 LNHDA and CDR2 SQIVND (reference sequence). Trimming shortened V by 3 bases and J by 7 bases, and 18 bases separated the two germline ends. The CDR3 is CASSMNGQGMGGELFF. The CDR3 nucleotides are TGTGCCAGTAGTATGAATGGCCAGGGAATGGGCGGGGAGCTGTTTTTT.

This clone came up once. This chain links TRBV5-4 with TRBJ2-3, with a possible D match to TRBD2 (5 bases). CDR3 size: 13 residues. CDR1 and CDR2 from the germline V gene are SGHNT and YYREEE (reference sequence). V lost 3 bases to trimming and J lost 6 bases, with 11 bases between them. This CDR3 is CASSSPPGDTQYF. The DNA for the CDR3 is TGTGCCAGCAGCTCCCCCCCGGGGGATACGCAGTATTTT.

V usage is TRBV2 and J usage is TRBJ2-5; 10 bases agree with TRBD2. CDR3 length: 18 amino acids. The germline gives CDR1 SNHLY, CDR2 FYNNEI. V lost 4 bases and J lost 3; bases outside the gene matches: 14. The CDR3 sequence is CASSAEFPSGGTKETQYF. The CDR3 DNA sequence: TGTGCCAGCAGTGCGGAGTTTCCTAGCGGGGGTACTAAAGAGACCCAGTACTTC.

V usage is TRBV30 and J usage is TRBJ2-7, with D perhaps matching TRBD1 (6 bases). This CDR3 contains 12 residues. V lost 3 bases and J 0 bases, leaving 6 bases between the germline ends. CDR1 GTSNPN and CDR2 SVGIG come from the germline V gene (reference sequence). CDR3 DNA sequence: TGTGCCTGGAGGGACAGCTCCTACGAGCAGTACTTC. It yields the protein CAWRDSSYEQYF.